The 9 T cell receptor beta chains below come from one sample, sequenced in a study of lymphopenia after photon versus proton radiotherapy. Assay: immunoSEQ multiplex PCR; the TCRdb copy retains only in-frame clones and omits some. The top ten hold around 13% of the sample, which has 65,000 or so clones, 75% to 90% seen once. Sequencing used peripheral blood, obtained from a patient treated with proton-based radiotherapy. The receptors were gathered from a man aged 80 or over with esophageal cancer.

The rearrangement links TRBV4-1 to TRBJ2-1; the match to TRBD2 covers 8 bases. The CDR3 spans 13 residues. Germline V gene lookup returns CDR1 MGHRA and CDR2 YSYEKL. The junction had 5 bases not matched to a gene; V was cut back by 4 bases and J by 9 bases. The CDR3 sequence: CASSLPLAGEQFF. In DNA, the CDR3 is TGCGCCAGCAGCCTACCTCTAGCGGGTGAGCAGTTCTTC.

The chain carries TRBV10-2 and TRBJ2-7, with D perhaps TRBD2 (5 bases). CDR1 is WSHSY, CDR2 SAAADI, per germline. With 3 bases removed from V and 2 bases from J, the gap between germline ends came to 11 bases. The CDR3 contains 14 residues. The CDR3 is CASSEPGSPYEQYF. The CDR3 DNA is TGCGCCAGCAGTGAACCGGGAAGTCCCTACGAGCAGTACTTC.

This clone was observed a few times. DNA for the CDR3: TGCGCCAGCAGTGAGTCGTTATGGGGAATTGGGTCTGGAAACACCATATATTTT. This codes for CASSESLWGIGSGNTIYF. This chain joins TRBV10-2 and TRBJ1-3; D remains ambiguous. Per germline, CDR1 WSHSY and CDR2 SAAADI. This CDR3 has 18 amino acids. V lost 0 bases, J lost 1 base, and 16 bases lay in between.

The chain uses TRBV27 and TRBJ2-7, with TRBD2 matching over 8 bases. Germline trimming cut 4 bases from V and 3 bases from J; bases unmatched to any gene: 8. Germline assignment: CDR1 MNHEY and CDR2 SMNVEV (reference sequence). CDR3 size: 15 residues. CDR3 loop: CASSSGLAGFYEQYF. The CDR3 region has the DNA TGTGCCAGCAGTTCAGGGCTAGCGGGTTTCTACGAGCAGTACTTC.

The CDR3 sequence: CASSPAQGGEQFF. The CDR3 nucleotides are TGTGCCAGCAGTCCGGCCCAGGGTGGTGAGCAGTTCTTC. This chain uses TRBV6-5 with TRBJ2-1; possible D gene TRBD1, 5 bases. Trimming took 5 bases from V and 9 from J, leaving 14 bases between them. Germline-derived CDR1 and CDR2 are MNHEY and SVGAGI. The CDR3 has 13 residues.

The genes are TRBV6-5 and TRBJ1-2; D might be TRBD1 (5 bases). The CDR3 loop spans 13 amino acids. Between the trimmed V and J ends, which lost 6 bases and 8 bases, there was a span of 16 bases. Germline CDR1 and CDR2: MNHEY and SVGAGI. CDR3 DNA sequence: TGTGCCAGCAGGGATCGGGGGGAGCGAGGCTACACCTTC. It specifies CASRDRGERGYTF.

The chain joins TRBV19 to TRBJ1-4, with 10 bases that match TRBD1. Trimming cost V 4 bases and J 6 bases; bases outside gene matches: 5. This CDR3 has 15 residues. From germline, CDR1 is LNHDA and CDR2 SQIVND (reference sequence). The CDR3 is CASSTPGQGHEKLFF. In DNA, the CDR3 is TGTGCCAGTAGTACACCGGGACAGGGGCATGAAAAACTGTTTTTT.

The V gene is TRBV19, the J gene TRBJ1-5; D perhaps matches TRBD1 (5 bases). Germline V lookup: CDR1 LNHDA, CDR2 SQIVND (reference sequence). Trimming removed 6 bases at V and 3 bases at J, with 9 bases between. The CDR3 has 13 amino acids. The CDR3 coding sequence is TGTGCCAGTAGCCAGGGATCCAATCAGCCCCAGCATTTT. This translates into CASSQGSNQPQHF.

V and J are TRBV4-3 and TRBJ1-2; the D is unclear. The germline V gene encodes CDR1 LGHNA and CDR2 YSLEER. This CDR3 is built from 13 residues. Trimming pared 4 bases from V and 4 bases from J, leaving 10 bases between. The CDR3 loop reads CASSRQASYGYTF. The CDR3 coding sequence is TGCGCCAGCAGCCGCCAGGCCAGCTATGGCTACACCTTC.